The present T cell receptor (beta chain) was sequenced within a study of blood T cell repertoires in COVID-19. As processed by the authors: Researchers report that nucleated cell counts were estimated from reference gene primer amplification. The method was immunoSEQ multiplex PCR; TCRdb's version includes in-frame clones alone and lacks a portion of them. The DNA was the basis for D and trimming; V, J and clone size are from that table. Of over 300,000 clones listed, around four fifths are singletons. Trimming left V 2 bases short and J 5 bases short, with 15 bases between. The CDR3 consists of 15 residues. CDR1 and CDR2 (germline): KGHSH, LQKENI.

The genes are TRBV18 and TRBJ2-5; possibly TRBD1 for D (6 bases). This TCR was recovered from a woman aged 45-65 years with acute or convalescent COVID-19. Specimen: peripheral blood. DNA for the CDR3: TGTGCCAGCTCACCAAATGGGGGCTTGGTCGAGACCCAGTACTTC. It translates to CASSPNGGLVETQYF.